This T cell receptor beta chain was recovered during a study of Ad26.COV2.S vaccination and SARS-CoV-2 variants. Libraries were prepared by immunoSEQ multiplex PCR; TCRdb keeps only in-frame clonotypes and omits some of them. This sample has about 680,000 clones; more than 80% occur once, and the top ten carry roughly 1.5%. As to treatment: some 20 received Ad26.COV2.S at low or high dose, single or two shots; five or six received placebo; per-sample allocation not given. Following the first vaccine or placebo injection, samples were taken on day 63. Per the germline V gene, CDR1 is MNHNS and CDR2 is SASEGT. Trimming took off 2 bases at V and 4 bases at J, with 11 bases between the two ends. The CDR3 runs 14 residues.

This clonotype was obtained from a person between 18 and 60 years old who received the Ad26.COV2.S COVID-19 vaccine or a placebo. Sequenced material: peripheral blood, taken in a trial of Ad26.COV2.S vaccine versus placebo. The rearrangement uses TRBV6-1 and TRBJ1-2; D possibly corresponds to TRBD1 (6 bases). CDR3 amino acids: CASSEIVGGYGYTF. The CDR3 nucleotides read TGTGCCAGCAGTGAAATCGTAGGGGGCTATGGCTACACCTTC.